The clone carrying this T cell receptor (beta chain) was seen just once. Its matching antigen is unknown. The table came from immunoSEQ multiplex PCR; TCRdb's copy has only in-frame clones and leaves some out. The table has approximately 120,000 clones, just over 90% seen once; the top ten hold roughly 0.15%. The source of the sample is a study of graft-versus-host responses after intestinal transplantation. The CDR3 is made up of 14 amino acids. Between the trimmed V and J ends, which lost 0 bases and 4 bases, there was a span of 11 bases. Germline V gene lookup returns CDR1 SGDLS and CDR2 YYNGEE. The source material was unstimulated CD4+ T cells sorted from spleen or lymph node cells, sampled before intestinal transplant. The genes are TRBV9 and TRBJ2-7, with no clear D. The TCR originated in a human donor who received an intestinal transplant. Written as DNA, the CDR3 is TGTGCCAGCAGCGTAGGGGCAGGCCCATACGAGCAGTACTTC. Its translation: CASSVGAGPYEQYF.